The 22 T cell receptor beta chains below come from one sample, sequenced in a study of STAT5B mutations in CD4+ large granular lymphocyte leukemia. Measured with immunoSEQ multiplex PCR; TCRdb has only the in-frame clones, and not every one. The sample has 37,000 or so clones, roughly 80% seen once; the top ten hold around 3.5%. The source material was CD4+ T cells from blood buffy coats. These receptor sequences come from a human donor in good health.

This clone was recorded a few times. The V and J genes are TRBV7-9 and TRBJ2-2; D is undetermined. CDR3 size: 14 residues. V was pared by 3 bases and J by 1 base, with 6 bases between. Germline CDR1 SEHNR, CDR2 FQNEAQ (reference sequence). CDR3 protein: CASSFDGNTGELFF. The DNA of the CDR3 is TGTGCCAGCAGCTTCGACGGGAACACCGGGGAGCTGTTTTTT.

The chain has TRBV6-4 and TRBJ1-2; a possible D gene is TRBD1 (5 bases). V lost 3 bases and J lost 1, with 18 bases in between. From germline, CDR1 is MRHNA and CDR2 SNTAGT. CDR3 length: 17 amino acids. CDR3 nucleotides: TGTGCCAGCAGTGAGGTTCGTAGAGAGACAGTTAACTATGGCTACACCTTC. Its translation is CASSEVRRETVNYGYTF.

For the CDR3, the DNA is TGTGCCAGTAGTCCCGGGGTCAACACTGAAGCTTTCTTT. Its protein product is CASSPGVNTEAFF. The V and J genes are TRBV19 and TRBJ1-1; D not resolved. The germline CDR1 and CDR2 sequences are LNHDA and SQIVND (reference sequence). The CDR3 extends over 13 amino acids. With 5 bases removed from V and 2 bases from J, the gap between germline ends came to 9 bases.

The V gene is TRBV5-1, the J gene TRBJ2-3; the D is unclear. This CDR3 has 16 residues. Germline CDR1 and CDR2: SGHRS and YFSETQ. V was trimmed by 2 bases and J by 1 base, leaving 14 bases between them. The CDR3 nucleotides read TGCGCCAGCAGCTTCCGGACCCTTGGGGGCACAGATACGCAGTATTTT. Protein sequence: CASSFRTLGGTDTQYF.

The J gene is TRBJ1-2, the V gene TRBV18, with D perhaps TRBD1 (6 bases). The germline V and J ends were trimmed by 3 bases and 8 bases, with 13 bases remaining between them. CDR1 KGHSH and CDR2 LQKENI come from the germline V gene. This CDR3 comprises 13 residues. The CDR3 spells CASSPDSSGGYTF. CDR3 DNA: TGTGCCAGCTCACCGGACAGCTCGGGGGGCTACACCTTC.

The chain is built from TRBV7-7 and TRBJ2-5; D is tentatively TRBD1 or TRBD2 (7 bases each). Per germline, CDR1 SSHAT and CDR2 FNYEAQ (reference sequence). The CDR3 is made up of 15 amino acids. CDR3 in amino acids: CASGSSQGGGETQYF. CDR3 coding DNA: TGTGCTAGCGGGTCTTCTCAGGGGGGCGGCGAGACCCAGTACTTC.

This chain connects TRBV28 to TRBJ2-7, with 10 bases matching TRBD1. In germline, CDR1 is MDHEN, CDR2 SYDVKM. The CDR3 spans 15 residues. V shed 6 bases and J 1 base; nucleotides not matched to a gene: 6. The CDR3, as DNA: TGTGCCAGCAGCCGCCGGACAGGGGGATCCTACGAGCAGTACTTC. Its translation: CASSRRTGGSYEQYF.

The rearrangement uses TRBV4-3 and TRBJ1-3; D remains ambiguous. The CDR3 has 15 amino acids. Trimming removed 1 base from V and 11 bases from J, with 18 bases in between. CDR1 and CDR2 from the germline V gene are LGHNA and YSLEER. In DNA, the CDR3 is TGCGCCAGCAGCCAAGCTCCTGGCTATGGGAACGCCATATATTTT. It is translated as CASSQAPGYGNAIYF.

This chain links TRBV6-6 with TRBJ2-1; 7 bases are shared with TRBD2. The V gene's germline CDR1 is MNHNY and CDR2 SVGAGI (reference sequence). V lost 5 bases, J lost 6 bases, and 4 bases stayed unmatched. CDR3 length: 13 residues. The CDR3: CASSVTSRNEQFF. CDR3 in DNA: TGTGCCAGCAGTGTGACTAGCCGCAATGAGCAGTTCTTC.

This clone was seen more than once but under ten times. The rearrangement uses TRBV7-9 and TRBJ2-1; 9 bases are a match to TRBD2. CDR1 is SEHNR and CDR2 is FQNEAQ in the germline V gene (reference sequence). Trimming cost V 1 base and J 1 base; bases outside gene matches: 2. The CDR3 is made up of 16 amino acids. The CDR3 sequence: CASSLVLAGSYNEQFF. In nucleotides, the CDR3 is TGTGCCAGCAGCTTAGTGCTAGCGGGGTCCTACAATGAGCAGTTCTTC.

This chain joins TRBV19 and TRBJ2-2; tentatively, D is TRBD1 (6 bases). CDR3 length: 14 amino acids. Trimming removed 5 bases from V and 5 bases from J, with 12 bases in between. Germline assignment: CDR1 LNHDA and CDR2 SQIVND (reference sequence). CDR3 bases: TGTGCCAGTAGTCCTGACAGGTTTACCGGGGAGCTGTTTTTT. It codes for CASSPDRFTGELFF. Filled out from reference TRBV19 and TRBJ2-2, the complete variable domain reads DGGITQSPKYLFRKEGQNVTLSCEQNLNHDAMYWYRQDPGQGLRLIYYSQIVNDFQKGDIAEGYSVSREKKESFPLTVTSAQKNPTAFYLCASSPDRFTGELFFGEGSRLTVL.

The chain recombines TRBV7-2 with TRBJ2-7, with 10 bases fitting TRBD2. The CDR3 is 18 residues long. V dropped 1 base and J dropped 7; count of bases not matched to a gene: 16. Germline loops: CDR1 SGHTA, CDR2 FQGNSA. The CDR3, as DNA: TGTGCCAGCAGCTTAGTAGCTGGGCTAGCGGGAGAAAGAGGGGAGCAGTACTTC. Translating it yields CASSLVAGLAGERGEQYF.

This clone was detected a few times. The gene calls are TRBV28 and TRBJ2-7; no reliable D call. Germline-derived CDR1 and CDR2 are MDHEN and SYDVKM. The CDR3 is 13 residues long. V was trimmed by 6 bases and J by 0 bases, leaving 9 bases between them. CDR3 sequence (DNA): TGTGCCAGCAGGACGGCTAGCTCCTACGAGCAGTACTTC. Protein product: CASRTASSYEQYF.

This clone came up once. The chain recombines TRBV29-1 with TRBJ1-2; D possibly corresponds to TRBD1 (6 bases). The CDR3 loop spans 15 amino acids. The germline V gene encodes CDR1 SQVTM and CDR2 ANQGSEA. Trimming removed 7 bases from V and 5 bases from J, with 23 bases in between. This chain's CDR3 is CSAMGGGTRAYGYTF. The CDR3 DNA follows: TGCAGCGCCATGGGGGGCGGCACACGTGCTTATGGCTACACCTTC.

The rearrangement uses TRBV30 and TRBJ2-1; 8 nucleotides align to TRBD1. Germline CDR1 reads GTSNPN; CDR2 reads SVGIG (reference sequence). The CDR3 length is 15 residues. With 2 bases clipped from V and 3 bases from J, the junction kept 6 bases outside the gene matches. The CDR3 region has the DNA TGTGCCTGGAGTAAGGCAGGGGGCTTCTACAATGAGCAGTTCTTC. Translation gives CAWSKAGGFYNEQFF.

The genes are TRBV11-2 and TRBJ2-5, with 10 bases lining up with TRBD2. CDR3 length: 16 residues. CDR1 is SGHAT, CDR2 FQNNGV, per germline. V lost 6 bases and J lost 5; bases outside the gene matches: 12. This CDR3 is CASREGPAGGRETQYF. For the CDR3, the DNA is TGTGCCAGCAGGGAAGGACCAGCGGGAGGGCGGGAGACCCAGTACTTC.

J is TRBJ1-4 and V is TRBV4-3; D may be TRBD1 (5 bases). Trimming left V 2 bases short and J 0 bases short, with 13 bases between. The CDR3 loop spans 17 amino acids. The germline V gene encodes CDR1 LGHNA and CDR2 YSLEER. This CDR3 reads CASSQRRGGATNEKLFF. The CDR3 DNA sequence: TGCGCCAGCAGCCAAAGAAGGGGAGGGGCAACTAATGAAAAACTGTTTTTT.

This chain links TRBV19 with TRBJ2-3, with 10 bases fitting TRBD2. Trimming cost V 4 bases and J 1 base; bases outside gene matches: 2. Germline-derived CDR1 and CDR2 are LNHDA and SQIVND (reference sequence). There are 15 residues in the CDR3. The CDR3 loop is CASSRTSGGTDTQYF. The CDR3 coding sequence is TGTGCCAGTAGTAGGACTAGCGGTGGCACAGATACGCAGTATTTT. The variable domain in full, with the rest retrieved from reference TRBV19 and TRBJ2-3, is DGGITQSPKYLFRKEGQNVTLSCEQNLNHDAMYWYRQDPGQGLRLIYYSQIVNDFQKGDIAEGYSVSREKKESFPLTVTSAQKNPTAFYLCASSRTSGGTDTQYFGPGTRLTVL.

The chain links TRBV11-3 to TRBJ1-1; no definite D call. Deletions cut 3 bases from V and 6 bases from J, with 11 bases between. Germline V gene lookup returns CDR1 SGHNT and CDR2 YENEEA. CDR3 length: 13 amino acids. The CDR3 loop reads CASSFVTGAEAFF. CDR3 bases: TGTGCCAGCAGCTTTGTGACGGGAGCTGAAGCTTTCTTT.

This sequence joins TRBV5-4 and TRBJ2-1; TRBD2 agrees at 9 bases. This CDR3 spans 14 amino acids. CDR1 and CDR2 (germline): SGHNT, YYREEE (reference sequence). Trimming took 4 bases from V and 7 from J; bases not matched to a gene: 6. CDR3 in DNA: TGTGCCAGCAGCCAAACGCGGGGGGGGAATGAGCAGTTCTTC. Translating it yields CASSQTRGGNEQFF.

The chain's CDR3 is CASSLRQGRGYTF. The DNA for the CDR3 is TGTGCCAGCAGTCTTCGACAGGGCAGGGGCTACACCTTC. The rearrangement joins TRBV6-5 to TRBJ1-2, with 7 nucleotides matching TRBD1. Germline assignment: CDR1 MNHEY and CDR2 SVGAGI. The CDR3 has 13 residues. J lost 8 bases, V lost 5 bases, and 8 bases had no gene match.

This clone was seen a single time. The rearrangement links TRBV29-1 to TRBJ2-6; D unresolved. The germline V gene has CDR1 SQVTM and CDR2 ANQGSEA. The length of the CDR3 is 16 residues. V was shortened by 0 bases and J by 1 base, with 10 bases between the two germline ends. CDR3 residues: CSVEDPAESGANVLTF. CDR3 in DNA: TGCAGCGTTGAAGACCCGGCCGAATCTGGGGCCAACGTCCTGACTTTC.